The 23 T cell receptor beta chains below come from one sample, sequenced in a study of T cells in Graves' hyperthyroidism and ophthalmopathy. It was RNA transcripts that yielded the amplified TCR beta CDR3 regions. When the TCR CDR3 underwent first-round RT-PCR, the HTBI primer set was used. TCRdb itself ran the multiplex PCR reads through MiXCR, one entry per CDR3 protein. Here the sample spans about 98,000 distinct CDR3 sequences, 40% being singletons. The sequenced sample consisted of peripheral blood or thyroid tissue (not recorded which). Every receptor here comes from a woman aged 25 to 39 with Graves' hyperthyroidism.

This clonotype has a count of ten or more. This sequence joins TRBV2 and TRBJ2-2; no firm D call. The CDR3 consists of 17 residues. Germline V gene lookup returns CDR1 SNHLY and CDR2 FYNNEI. Between the trimmed V and J ends, which lost 8 bases and 3 bases, there was a span of 22 bases. CDR3 protein: CASSPYEVRGHTGELFF. The CDR3 DNA follows: TGTGCCAGCTCACCGTACGAAGTTAGAGGTCACACCGGGGAGCTGTTTTTT.

V and J are TRBV7-6 and TRBJ2-7, with D tentatively TRBD1 (6 bases). The CDR3 is 14 amino acids. The V gene lost 5 bases and the J gene lost 2 bases, with 13 bases spanning the gap. Germline V gene lookup returns CDR1 SGHVS and CDR2 FNYEAQ. The CDR3 sequence: CASSPSPGAYEQYF. CDR3 bases: TGTGCCAGCAGCCCCTCGCCAGGGGCCTACGAGCAGTACTTC.

This clonotype was found many times. This likely comes from a read error, as the CDR3 has no conserved phenylalanine or tryptophan at its end. This rearrangement joins TRBV7-8 to TRBJ2-7; TRBD2 matches 13 bases. With V trimmed by 6 bases and J by 5 bases, 4 bases remained unmatched. The CDR3 contains 14 residues. Germline values: CDR1 SGHVS, CDR2 FQNEAQ. CDR3 in DNA: TGTGCCAGCAGTATTGGACTAGCGGGAGACGAGCAGTACCTC. It yields the protein CASSIGLAGDEQYL.

The V and J genes are TRBV10-3 and TRBJ2-7, with 7 bases identical to TRBD1. V trimming: 2 bases; J trimming: 0 bases; junction bases outside the gene matches: 1. Germline V lookup: CDR1 ENHRY, CDR2 SYGVKD. This CDR3 is 14 amino acids long. Here the CDR3 DNA reads TGTGCCATCAGTGAGGGGACAGTCTCCTACGAGCAGTACTTC. This sequence encodes CAISEGTVSYEQYF.

This clonotype was counted many times. The chain carries TRBV7-9 and TRBJ2-7; 7 nucleotides align to TRBD1. V gave up 4 bases and J gave up 3 bases; unmatched junction bases: 6. The CDR3 runs to 14 residues. CDR1 is SEHNR and CDR2 is FQNEAQ in the germline V gene (reference sequence). Here the CDR3 reads CASSSGQLFYEQYF. In nucleotides, the CDR3 is TGTGCCAGCAGCTCGGGACAGCTTTTCTACGAGCAGTACTTC.

About this clonotype: A much larger clone sits a single nucleotide away, making a read error possible. The chain uses TRBV5-1 and TRBJ1-4, with D unresolved. Germline-derived CDR1 and CDR2 are SGHRS and YFSETQ. Trimming pared 4 bases from V and 0 bases from J, leaving 13 bases between. CDR3 length equals 16 residues. The CDR3, as DNA: TGCGCCAGCAGCCGCCCCTGGGCAACAACTAATGAAAAACTGTTTTTT. Amino acids: CASSRPWATTNEKLFF.

The CDR3 DNA is TGTGCCAGCAGCCGTAGCGGGGTGGGAGGGGATACGCAGTATTTT. It yields the protein CASSRSGVGGDTQYF. The chain employs TRBV12-3 or TRBV12-4 and TRBJ2-3; 8 positions match TRBD2. CDR3 size: 15 residues. The V segment lost 6 bases and the J segment 6 bases; nucleotides outside the gene matches: 11.

This clonotype was seen many times. A much larger clone is a single base away; this may be a read error. The CDR3 does not close with the conserved phenylalanine or tryptophan, likely indicating a read error. The genes are TRBV24-1 and TRBJ2-5; 8 bases agree with TRBD2. Trimming took 3 bases from V and 2 from J; bases not matched to a gene: 7. The length of the CDR3 is 16 residues. Germline V gene data show CDR1 as KGHDR and CDR2 as SFDVKD. The CDR3 spells CATSDPPREGQETQYS. DNA of the CDR3: TGTGCCACCAGTGATCCCCCTCGGGAGGGGCAAGAGACCCAGTACTCC.

This chain joins TRBV2 and TRBJ2-7; 10 nucleotides match TRBD2. Germline values: CDR1 SNHLY, CDR2 FYNNEI. The CDR3 covers 13 residues. V shed 7 bases, J shed 7 bases, and the junction held 7 bases outside the gene matches. The CDR3 here is CASTGAGGPEQYF. CDR3 coding DNA: TGTGCCAGCACCGGAGCGGGAGGGCCGGAGCAGTACTTC.

This clonotype was counted at least ten times. The V call is TRBV7-6, the J call TRBJ2-3; 11 nucleotides agree with TRBD2. This CDR3 spans 15 amino acids. V lost 5 bases, J lost 2 bases, and 3 bases stayed unmatched. Germline V gives CDR1 SGHVS, CDR2 FNYEAQ. CDR3 sequence reads: CASSNSGRATDTQYF. In DNA, the CDR3 is TGTGCCAGCAGCAATAGCGGGAGGGCCACAGATACGCAGTATTTT.

A few counts support this clonotype. This chain joins TRBV19 and TRBJ2-5; D may be TRBD2 (6 bases). V shed 5 bases and J shed 4 bases, with 14 bases lying between them. The CDR3 runs 14 residues. CDR1 and CDR2 (germline): LNHDA, SQIVND (reference sequence). The CDR3: CASSRTGVPETQYF. In DNA, the CDR3 is TGTGCCAGTAGTCGCACGGGAGTCCCAGAGACCCAGTACTTC.

This clonotype showed up many times. The junction and the germline gene differ at one end; a read error may be behind it. The chain combines TRBV20-1 with TRBJ1-4, with 10 bases identical to TRBD1. The CDR3 is made up of 14 amino acids. The V gene's germline CDR1 is DFQATT and CDR2 SNEGSKA (reference sequence). This chain's CDR3 is CSAENRDRGGGKVF. For the CDR3, the DNA is TGCAGTGCCGAAAACCGGGACAGGGGCGGAGGAAAGGTTTTT.

This sequence joins TRBV12-3 or TRBV12-4 and TRBJ1-1, with TRBD1 matching over 11 bases. CDR3 length equals 16 residues. V trimming: 6 bases; J trimming: 3 bases; junction bases outside the gene matches: 9. The CDR3: CASRGPGQGDYTEAFF. In DNA, the CDR3 is TGTGCCAGCAGGGGACCGGGACAGGGGGACTACACTGAAGCTTTCTTT.

The chain combines TRBV29-1 with TRBJ2-5; TRBD2 aligns across 13 bases. V was pared by 7 bases and J by 1 base, with 3 bases of the junction left unmatched. Germline lookup yields CDR1 SQVTM and CDR2 ANQGSEA. The CDR3 totals 14 residues. This CDR3 reads CSAGTSGVQETQYF. The CDR3, as DNA: TGCAGCGCTGGGACTAGCGGGGTCCAAGAGACCCAGTACTTC.

This clonotype was recorded at least ten times. The chain uses TRBV20-1 and TRBJ1-5; TRBD1 is a possible D gene (5 bases). The CDR3 totals 14 residues. CDR1 and CDR2 from the germline V gene are DFQATT and SNEGSKA (reference sequence). Trimming left V 6 bases short and J 0 bases short, with 12 bases between. The CDR3 sequence is CSARQKHSNQPQHF. DNA for the CDR3: TGCAGTGCGAGACAGAAACATAGCAATCAGCCCCAGCATTTT.

This clonotype was recorded only once. The chain combines TRBV29-1 with TRBJ2-7, with D perhaps matching TRBD1 or TRBD2 (6 bases each). Germline V gives CDR1 SQVTM, CDR2 ANQGSEA. The CDR3 covers 12 residues. The V gene lost 8 bases and the J gene lost 3 bases, with 14 bases spanning the gap. The CDR3: CSLGGGLYEQYF. The CDR3 DNA follows: TGCAGCTTAGGAGGGGGTCTCTACGAGCAGTACTTC.

This clonotype was picked up many times. The chain links TRBV28 to TRBJ1-2; D is ambiguous. Germline V CDR1 and CDR2: MDHEN, SYDVKM. The V and J ends lost 5 bases and 0 bases respectively, with 7 bases between them. The CDR3 runs to 13 residues. The CDR3 region is CASSPSPNYGYTF. CDR3 nucleotides: TGTGCCAGCAGTCCCTCGCCTAACTATGGCTACACCTTC.

The gene calls are TRBV7-3 and TRBJ1-2, with 7 bases matching TRBD1. V was pared by 4 bases and J by 5 bases, with 10 bases of the junction left unmatched. This CDR3 comprises 15 residues. Looked up from germline, CDR1 is SGHTA and CDR2 is FQGTGA. CDR3 sequence: CASSSGTASFYGYTF. CDR3 nucleotides: TGTGCCAGCAGCTCCGGGACAGCTTCATTTTATGGCTACACCTTC.

Concerning this clonotype: This clone may be a read error of a much larger clone one base away. The J gene is TRBJ2-7, the V gene TRBV11-2; 8 bases line up with TRBD2. V shed 6 bases, J shed 9 bases, and the junction held 19 bases outside the gene matches. This CDR3 has 16 amino acids. The germline V gene encodes CDR1 SGHAT and CDR2 FQNNGV. CDR3 nucleotides: TGTGCCAGCAGTCCTCCAGTTGGGACTAGTCAGAACGGGCAGTACTTC. This sequence encodes CASSPPVGTSQNGQYF.

CDR3 in amino acids: CASSFPPPGTSGRGEDTQYF. DNA for the CDR3: TGTGCCAGCAGTTTCCCCCCACCCGGGACTAGCGGGAGAGGTGAGGATACGCAGTATTTT. This chain uses TRBV9 with TRBJ2-3; TRBD2 agrees at 14 bases. The CDR3 runs 20 residues. The V gene's germline CDR1 is SGDLS and CDR2 YYNGEE. Losses at the gene ends were 5 bases for V and 6 bases for J; bases not matched to a gene: 20.

The table lists this clonotype with many counts. The CDR3 coding sequence is TGTGCCAGCAGTTTAGCGCTGGGATATACGCAGTATTTT. Translated: CASSLALGYTQYF. This rearrangement joins TRBV12-3 or TRBV12-4 to TRBJ2-3; D ambiguous. The CDR3 runs to 13 residues. The V end was cut by 0 bases, the J end by 7 bases, with 8 bases between.

This clonotype was counted ten times or more. J is TRBJ1-6 and V is TRBV4-1; D possibly corresponds to TRBD1 (6 bases). Trimming took 5 bases from V and 9 from J, leaving 17 bases between them. Germline loops: CDR1 MGHRA, CDR2 YSYEKL. The CDR3 has 15 residues. The CDR3 is CASSTRPAGVSPLHF. The CDR3 region has the DNA TGCGCCAGCAGCACCCGACCCGCAGGGGTTTCACCCCTCCACTTT.

This clonotype was detected many times. The V gene is TRBV5-1, the J gene TRBJ1-2; D gene uncertain. CDR1 SGHRS and CDR2 YFSETQ come from the germline V gene. V shed 2 bases and J shed 3 bases, with 8 bases lying between them. This CDR3 is built from 13 residues. This chain's CDR3 is CASSFGDYYGYTF. As DNA, the CDR3 is TGCGCCAGCAGCTTCGGGGATTACTATGGCTACACCTTC.